The 21 T cell receptor beta chains in this list originate from one sample, sequenced in a study of T cells in narcolepsy. Repertoires were generated with immunoSEQ multiplex PCR, while TCRdb's copy carries only in-frame clones and drops some. The sample yields roughly 24,000 clones, roughly 86% seen once. The source material was memory (CD45RA-) CD4+ T cells from blood. All receptors come from a human donor in good health.

The chain joins TRBV6-1 to TRBJ2-7, with D uncertain. V lost 11 bases and J lost 4, with 18 bases in between. Germline lookup yields CDR1 MNHNS and CDR2 SASEGT. The CDR3 is 13 residues long. The CDR3 loop reads CACSSGGKYEQYF. Here the CDR3 DNA reads TGTGCCTGTAGTAGTGGCGGTAAATACGAGCAGTACTTC.

This clone was recorded once. The genes are TRBV7-3 and TRBJ1-6; TRBD1 is a possible D gene (5 bases). CDR1 SGHTA and CDR2 FQGTGA come from the germline V gene. Trimming removed 5 bases at V and 7 bases at J, with 15 bases between. The CDR3 length is 15 residues. The CDR3 coding sequence is TGTGCCAGCAGCCTCCTCGGACGGGACAATTCACCCCTCCACTTT. As protein: CASSLLGRDNSPLHF.

The rearrangement links TRBV21-1 to TRBJ2-1; the tabulated D call, TRBD1, remains unverified against the DNA. TRBV21-1 is a listed pseudogene. This CDR3 is 13 amino acids long. The chain's CDR3 is CARGSDRYNEQFF. In DNA form, the CDR3 reads TGTGCCCGAGGGTCGGACAGATACAATGAGCAGTTCTTC.

For this clone: Other nucleotide sequences in the sample specify the same CDR3. CDR3 loop: CASSLVGIGANEQFF. Here the CDR3 DNA reads TGCGCCAGCAGCTTGGTGGGCATAGGGGCTAATGAGCAGTTCTTC. The chain has TRBV5-1 and TRBJ2-1; TRBD1 is a possible D gene (5 bases). Trimming removed 0 bases from V and 7 bases from J, with 14 bases in between. In germline, CDR1 is SGHRS, CDR2 YFSETQ. This CDR3 spans 15 amino acids. Full variable domain (remainder filled in from reference TRBV5-1 and TRBJ2-1): KAGVTQTPRYLIKTRGQQVTLSCSPISGHRSVSWYQQTPGQGLQFLFEYFSETQRNKGNFPGRFSGRQFSNSRSEMNVSTLELGDSALYLCASSLVGIGANEQFFGPGTRLTVL.

The chain carries TRBV7-2 and TRBJ2-6; TRBD2 might be the D (6 bases). The CDR3 is 15 residues long. The germline CDR1 and CDR2 sequences are SGHTA and FQGNSA. Trimming pared 1 base from V and 2 bases from J, leaving 6 bases between. The CDR3 reads CASSLGGAGANVLTF. DNA for the CDR3: TGTGCCAGCAGCTTAGGGGGGGCTGGGGCCAACGTCCTGACTTTC. The full variable domain, with the rest looked up from reference TRBV7-2 and TRBJ2-6, is GAGVSQSPSNKVTEKGKDVELRCDPISGHTALYWYRQSLGQGLEFLIYFQGNSAPDKSGLPSDRFSAERTGGSVSTLTIQRTQQEDSAVYLCASSLGGAGANVLTFGAGSRLTVL.

The chain employs TRBV5-8 and TRBJ2-5, with 7 bases lining up with TRBD1. Germline V gene lookup returns CDR1 SGHTS and CDR2 YDEGEE. Unmatched junction bases numbered 4, after V lost 0 bases and J lost 2 bases. The CDR3 length is 15 residues. The CDR3 loop reads CASSLEGAAQETQYF. In DNA form, the CDR3 reads TGTGCCAGCAGCTTGGAGGGGGCGGCGCAAGAGACCCAGTACTTC.

The V gene is TRBV5-1, the J gene TRBJ2-7, with D possibly matching TRBD1 (5 bases). The CDR3 contains 14 residues. Between the trimmed V and J ends, which lost 0 bases and 1 base, there was a span of 8 bases. CDR1 is SGHRS and CDR2 is YFSETQ in the germline V gene. The CDR3 is CASSLEGPSYEQYF. CDR3 nucleotide sequence: TGCGCCAGCAGCTTGGAGGGGCCGTCCTACGAGCAGTACTTC.

About this clone itself: The same CDR3 is also encoded by other DNA sequences in this sample. J is TRBJ1-1 and V is TRBV18; 7 bases line up with TRBD1. V dropped 4 bases and J dropped 5; count of bases not matched to a gene: 1. CDR3 length: 12 amino acids. Germline-derived CDR1 and CDR2 are KGHSH and LQKENI. This chain's CDR3 is CASSQGATEAFF. The CDR3, as DNA: TGTGCCAGCTCACAGGGGGCAACTGAAGCTTTCTTT.

This clone was counted a few times. The chain employs TRBV19 and TRBJ1-5; D call uncertain. This CDR3 spans 14 amino acids. Germline loops: CDR1 LNHDA, CDR2 SQIVND (reference sequence). Deletions cut 3 bases from V and 5 bases from J, with 11 bases between. The CDR3 sequence: CASSIGQEYQPQHF. CDR3 coding DNA: TGTGCCAGTAGTATCGGGCAGGAGTATCAGCCCCAGCATTTT.

The chain combines TRBV28 with TRBJ2-5, with 7 bases fitting TRBD2. The length of the CDR3 is 17 residues. Germline V gene data show CDR1 as MDHEN and CDR2 as SYDVKM. J was trimmed by 2 bases and V by 3 bases; bases with no gene match: 12. In DNA form, the CDR3 reads TGTGCCAGCAGTTTGGGTTCGTTAGCGGGCACTCAAGAGACCCAGTACTTC. It yields the protein CASSLGSLAGTQETQYF.

This chain connects TRBV5-4 to TRBJ2-3, with D tentatively TRBD1 or TRBD2 (6 bases each). The CDR3 has 13 residues. With 1 base removed from V and 6 bases from J, the gap between germline ends came to 9 bases. Germline CDR1 and CDR2: SGHNT and YYREEE (reference sequence). Here the CDR3 reads CASSLRGGDTQYF. The CDR3, as DNA: TGTGCCAGCAGCTTGAGAGGGGGGGATACGCAGTATTTT.

This clone has just a few counts. DNA for the CDR3: TGCGCCAGCAGCCCAACATTAGCGGGAGGATCCTACGAGCAGTACTTC. The encoded protein is CASSPTLAGGSYEQYF. The chain joins TRBV5-1 to TRBJ2-7; 10 bases are a match to TRBD2. This CDR3 is 16 amino acids long. Trimming took 4 bases from V and 1 from J; bases not matched to a gene: 8. Germline loops: CDR1 SGHRS, CDR2 YFSETQ.

This rearrangement joins TRBV4-3 to TRBJ2-5; 9 bases are shared with TRBD2. This CDR3 has 15 amino acids. V shed 4 bases and J 3 bases; nucleotides not matched to a gene: 6. Germline V CDR1 and CDR2: LGHNA, YSLEER. The CDR3: CASSRTSGLKETQYF. The CDR3 coding sequence is TGCGCCAGCAGCCGAACTAGCGGGCTGAAAGAGACCCAGTACTTC.

CDR3 protein: CAIAGGPWNEQFF. CDR3 nucleotide sequence: TGTGCCATAGCAGGGGGCCCTTGGAATGAGCAGTTCTTC. The chain uses TRBV15 and TRBJ2-1; TRBD1 agrees at 8 bases. The CDR3 runs to 13 residues. J lost 7 bases, V lost 10 bases, and 9 bases had no gene match. Germline loops: CDR1 LNHNV, CDR2 YYDKDF (reference sequence).

This clone appeared a few times. The chain recombines TRBV27 with TRBJ2-7, with D tentatively TRBD1 or TRBD2 (6 bases each). Trimming shortened V by 3 bases and J by 6 bases, and 12 bases separated the two germline ends. CDR1 and CDR2 (germline): MNHEY, SMNVEV (reference sequence). The CDR3 contains 13 residues. The CDR3 loop reads CASSFRGGSEQYF. In DNA, the CDR3 is TGTGCCAGCAGTTTTCGAGGGGGGAGCGAGCAGTACTTC.

The J gene is TRBJ1-2, the V gene TRBV9, with D hard to call. The V and J ends lost 4 bases and 6 bases respectively, with 13 bases between them. The CDR3 runs 13 residues. CDR1 SGDLS and CDR2 YYNGEE come from the germline V gene. The CDR3 sequence: CASSRTEADGYTF. The CDR3 DNA reads as TGTGCCAGCAGCCGGACCGAAGCGGATGGCTACACCTTC.

As concerns this clone: No DNA is shown, since the ends of the CDR3 on it are uncertain; the CDR3 is the one TCRdb lists. The same CDR3 can be traced to other DNA sequences in this sample. V usage is TRBV7-9 and J usage is TRBJ1-5; the listed D gene, TRBD1, was not tested against the DNA. Germline CDR1 and CDR2: SEHNR and FQNEAQ (reference sequence). With termini counted, the CDR3 has 18 amino acids. The CDR3 sequence: CASSLLTGLFFGNQPQHF.

V gene TRBV7-2 combines with J gene TRBJ1-1, with no clear D. The CDR3 totals 14 residues. V gave up 3 bases and J gave up 0 bases, with 8 bases separating them. Germline V gives CDR1 SGHTA, CDR2 FQGNSA. The CDR3 DNA reads TGTGCCAGCAGCTTCGCCCCGATGAACACTGAAGCTTTCTTT. Protein sequence: CASSFAPMNTEAFF.

This clone was seen more than once but under ten times. This rearrangement joins TRBV7-9 to TRBJ2-1; D is possibly TRBD2 (6 bases). This CDR3 spans 14 amino acids. The V gene lost 4 bases and the J gene lost 6 bases, with 13 bases spanning the gap. Germline values: CDR1 SEHNR, CDR2 FQNEAQ (reference sequence). The CDR3 spells CASSWGLSANEQFF. The CDR3 region has the DNA TGTGCCAGCAGCTGGGGACTTTCGGCCAATGAGCAGTTCTTC. The complete variable domain, with remaining parts taken from reference TRBV7-9 and TRBJ2-1, reads DTGVSQNPRHKITKRGQNVTFRCDPISEHNRLYWYRQTLGQGPEFLTYFQNEAQLEKSRLLSDRFSAERPKGSFSTLEIQRTEQGDSAMYLCASSWGLSANEQFFGPGTRLTVL.

The chain uses TRBV28 and TRBJ1-1; the D gene is possibly TRBD1 (6 bases). Trimming removed 5 bases at V and 4 bases at J, with 26 bases between. This CDR3 has 18 residues. The germline gives CDR1 MDHEN, CDR2 SYDVKM. This CDR3 is CASSRRRGWGAVTTEAFF. CDR3 coding DNA: TGTGCCAGCAGTCGACGGAGGGGTTGGGGGGCAGTTACCACTGAAGCTTTCTTT.

The chain combines TRBV6-4 with TRBJ2-1, with TRBD2 matching 8 bases. V was pared by 6 bases and J by 8 bases, with 6 bases of the junction left unmatched. The CDR3 loop spans 13 amino acids. Germline values: CDR1 MRHNA, CDR2 SNTAGT. The CDR3 protein is CASRKAGADEQFF. The CDR3 bases are TGTGCCAGCAGAAAAGCGGGGGCTGATGAGCAGTTCTTC.